The text below deals with one T cell receptor beta chain. The sample originates from a study of blood T cell repertoires in COVID-19. Some clones are missing from TCRdb's copy, which holds only in-frame ones; the method was immunoSEQ multiplex PCR. In the table there are about 240,000 clones, roughly nine tenths of which are singletons. The CDR3 spans 13 residues. Germline V gene lookup returns CDR1 SQVTM and CDR2 ANQGSEA. The ends lost 3 bases at V and 2 bases at J; junction bases unmatched: 0. This TCR came from a man in his 60s who had recovered from COVID-19. The chain employs TRBV29-1 and TRBJ2-5; 10 nucleotides agree with TRBD1. The sequenced material came from peripheral blood. Written as DNA, the CDR3 is TGCAGCGTTGAGGGACAGGGGCAAGAGACCCAGTACTTC. This gives the protein CSVEGQGQETQYF.